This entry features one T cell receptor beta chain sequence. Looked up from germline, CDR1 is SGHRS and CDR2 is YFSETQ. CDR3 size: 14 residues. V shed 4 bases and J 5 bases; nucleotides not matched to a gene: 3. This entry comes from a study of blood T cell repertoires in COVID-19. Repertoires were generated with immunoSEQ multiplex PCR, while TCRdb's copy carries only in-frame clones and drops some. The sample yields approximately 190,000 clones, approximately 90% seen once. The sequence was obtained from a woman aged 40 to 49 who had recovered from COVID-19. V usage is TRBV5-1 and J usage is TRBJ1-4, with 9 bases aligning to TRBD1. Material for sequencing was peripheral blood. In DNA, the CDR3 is TGCGCCAGCAGCCTAGGGACAGGGAATGAAAAACTGTTTTTT. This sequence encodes CASSLGTGNEKLFF. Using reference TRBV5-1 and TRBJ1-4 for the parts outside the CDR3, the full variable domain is KAGVTQTPRYLIKTRGQQVTLSCSPISGHRSVSWYQQTPGQGLQFLFEYFSETQRNKGNFPGRFSGRQFSNSRSEMNVSTLELGDSALYLCASSLGTGNEKLFFGSGTQLSVL.